The following is a TCR beta chain sequence with its context. Assay used: immunoSEQ multiplex PCR; TCRdb lists only in-frame clones, some missing. Found here are approximately 63,000 clones, roughly 85% of them singletons; the top ten hold about 1.5%. The V end lost 0 bases, the J end lost 4 bases, and 12 bases lay between the germline ends. The germline CDR1 and CDR2 sequences are SGHRS and YFSETQ. The CDR3 extends over 15 amino acids. These data belong to a study of blood T cell repertoires in COVID-19. At the level of the study: The United States, Italy and Spain provided the acute and convalescent COVID-19 samples. T cells, B-cell-depleted T cells, or PBMCs supplied cDNA or gDNA.

Sequencing input: peripheral blood. This chain links TRBV5-1 with TRBJ2-3; D not resolved. The sequence derives from an elderly woman with acute or convalescent COVID-19. This CDR3 reads CASSLAEQDPDTQYF. For the CDR3, the DNA is TGCGCCAGCAGCTTGGCCGAGCAGGATCCAGATACGCAGTATTTT.